This is a list of T cell receptor beta chains from one sample in a study of CD8+ T cells in alopecia areata. Assay used: immunoSEQ multiplex PCR; TCRdb lists only in-frame clones, some missing. The data contain 50,000 to 80,000 clones, about 40% of them singletons. The sequenced sample consisted of NKG2D-low CD8+ T cells sorted from blood. The receptors derive from a human donor with alopecia areata. CDR3s include the opening cysteine and the closing phenylalanine or tryptophan. D genes are given only for firm matches. Size is stated for part of the rows, as once, few or many counts, or as a class when the clone is expanded.

TRBV28	.	TRBJ2-7	few	TGTGCCAGCAGTTTTGCAGGGTCCTACGAGCAGTACTTC	CASSFAGSYEQYF
TRBV9	.	TRBJ1-2	.	TGTGCCAGCAGCGTAGACGTCTCAGCCAGTTCCATCTATGGCTACACCTTC	CASSVDVSASSIYGYTF
TRBV7-9	TRBD1	TRBJ2-1	few	TGTGCCAGCAGCTCGAGCCGGGACAGGGGGCTATACAATGAGCAGTTCTTC	CASSSSRDRGLYNEQFF
TRBV9	.	TRBJ2-1	.	TGTGCCAGCAGCGTAGATAGGGATGAGCAGTTCTTC	CASSVDRDEQFF
TRBV11-3	.	TRBJ2-5	.	TGTGCCAGCAGCTCACCGGGGGAAGACCAAGAGACCCAGTACTTC	CASSSPGEDQETQYF
TRBV25-1	.	TRBJ2-7	.	TGTGCCAGCAGTGAATTAAATTCCGAGACAGAGCAGTACTTC	CASSELNSETEQYF
TRBV5-1	.	TRBJ2-3	few	TGCGCCAGCAGCTTGGACGCGGGGACCTTTGAAGATACGCAGTATTTT	CASSLDAGTFEDTQYF
TRBV7-3	.	TRBJ2-1	few	TGTGCCAGCAGCTTACAGGCACCTGAGCAGTTCTTC	CASSLQAPEQFF
TRBV7-9	.	TRBJ2-5	.	TGTGCCAGCAGCTCGGCACAGGAGACCCAGTACTTC	CASSSAQETQYF
TRBV9	.	TRBJ1-2	.	TGTGCCAGCAGCGCTAGAGGATATGGCTACACCTTC	CASSARGYGYTF
TRBV5-1	.	TRBJ2-3	.	TGCGCCAGCAGCTTGATAGCCGCTAGCACAGATACGCAGTATTTT	CASSLIAASTDTQYF
TRBV13	TRBD2	TRBJ2-7	.	TGTGCCAGCAGCTTAACGGCTAGCGGGATTCTCGAGCAGTACTTC	CASSLTASGILEQYF
TRBV5-6	.	TRBJ1-5	.	TGTGCCAGCAACCGATGGGATCAGCCCCAGCATTTT	CASNRWDQPQHF
TRBV7-9	TRBD2	TRBJ2-1	.	TGTGCCAGCAGCTCCAGCGGGGGCGGGGTCACCTACAATGAGCAGTTCTTC	CASSSSGGGVTYNEQFF
TRBV4-2	.	TRBJ2-3	.	TGTGCCAGCAGCCAAAGCGTCCCGCCTAGCAGGGGAGATACGCAGTATTTT	CASSQSVPPSRGDTQYF
TRBV29-1	.	TRBJ1-2	.	TGCAGCTCCAAAACGACCCAAGCTGGCTACACCTTC	CSSKTTQAGYTF
TRBV7-9	TRBD1	TRBJ2-5	.	TGTGCCAGCAGCTCGACAGGGGTGGAAGAGACCCAGTACTTC	CASSSTGVEETQYF
TRBV30	.	TRBJ2-3	.	TGTGCCTGGAGTCCAGACAGGACTAGCACAGATACGCAGTATTTT	CAWSPDRTSTDTQYF
TRBV7-6	.	TRBJ1-1	.	TGTGCCAGCAGCTCACAAGCGGGGCTTAGGATGAACACTGAAGCTTTCTTT	CASSSQAGLRMNTEAFF
TRBV28	.	TRBJ1-4	.	TGTGCCAGCAGTTTATCTCAGCAACTGTTTTTT	CASSLSQQLFF
TRBV7-9	TRBD2	TRBJ2-1	few	TGTGCCAGCAGCTTAAAGCGGGGGCGAACCTACAATGAGCAGTTCTTC	CASSLKRGRTYNEQFF
TRBV29-1	.	TRBJ2-1	.	TGCAGCGCTGGGTACAATGAGCAGTTCTTC	CSAGYNEQFF
TRBV4-1	.	TRBJ1-1	.	TGCGCCAGCAGCCCTGGGGGGCCTGAAGCTTTCTTT	CASSPGGPEAFF
TRBV4-3	TRBD2	TRBJ2-1	.	TGCGCCAGCAGCCAGGAACTAGCGGATACCTACAATGAGCAGTTCTTC	CASSQELADTYNEQFF
TRBV30	TRBD2	TRBJ2-3	.	TGTGCCTGGACCGGGACTAGTAGCTCAGATACGCAGTATTTT	CAWTGTSSSDTQYF